Below are 26 T cell receptor beta chains sequenced from a single sample in a study of Graves' ophthalmopathy and Graves' hyperthyroidism. Using RNA transcripts, the TCR beta CDR3 regions were amplified. HTBI primers were employed in first-round RT-PCR, then a second-round multiplex PCR followed. TCRdb processed the multiplex PCR reads anew with MiXCR; each CDR3 protein has one entry. The table lists a few hundred thousand distinct CDR3 sequences, 17% of them singletons. The sequenced sample consisted of peripheral blood. These TCRs come from an adult woman with stable Graves' hyperthyroidism.

This clonotype was observed a handful of times. The V call is TRBV6-2 or TRBV6-3, the J call TRBJ2-7; 8 positions match TRBD1. The germline V gene encodes CDR1 MNHEY and CDR2 SVGEGT. The CDR3 spans 20 residues. The trim removed 6 bases at V and 2 bases at J, leaving 24 bases unmatched. CDR3 nucleotides: TGTGCCAGCAGACCCCGAGACCGGGACAGGCCAACGGGACTCGCCTACGAGCAGTACTTC. Residues: CASRPRDRDRPTGLAYEQYF.

Turning to this clonotype: A read error may explain this, as a much larger clone is one base away. The chain employs TRBV28 and TRBJ1-5, with a tentative D call TRBD1 (5 bases). The germline V gene encodes CDR1 MDHEN and CDR2 SYDVKM. This CDR3 region has 14 residues. The CDR3 is CVSTRGSRDQPQHF. CDR3 nucleotides: TGTGTCAGCACCCGGGGGAGTAGGGATCAGCCCCAGCATTTT.

This clonotype was counted a few times. The chain recombines TRBV18 with TRBJ2-5, with D perhaps matching TRBD1 (6 bases). The CDR3 covers 14 residues. Germline V gene lookup returns CDR1 KGHSH and CDR2 LQKENI. The V gene lost 6 bases and the J gene lost 2 bases, with 13 bases spanning the gap. CDR3 sequence reads: CASSADSPQETQYF. The CDR3 DNA sequence: TGTGCCAGCTCGGCGGACAGCCCGCAAGAGACCCAGTACTTC.

This clonotype was counted ten times or more. V and J are TRBV28 and TRBJ1-6, with TRBD1 identical over 9 bases. J was trimmed by 7 bases and V by 4 bases; bases with no gene match: 5. Germline values: CDR1 MDHEN, CDR2 SYDVKM. The CDR3 sequence is 15 residues long. CDR3 amino acids: CASSSTGGENSPLHF. The CDR3 DNA reads as TGTGCCAGCAGTTCCACAGGGGGCGAGAATTCACCCCTCCACTTT.

Remarks on this clonotype: A junction end diverges from the germline sequence, so it may reflect a read error. V is TRBV6-2 or TRBV6-3 and J is TRBJ2-7; maybe TRBD1 (5 bases). The CDR3 length is 15 residues. Germline-derived CDR1 and CDR2 are MNHEY and SVGEGT. This chain's CDR3 is CASCYSLSGTYEQYF. DNA of the CDR3: TGTGCCAGCTGTTACTCGTTGTCAGGGACCTACGAGCAGTACTTC.

On this clonotype itself: At one boundary the junction diverges from the germline segment, which might be a read error. The chain links TRBV10-3 to TRBJ2-4, with a tentative D call TRBD2 (6 bases). Germline V lookup: CDR1 ENHRY, CDR2 SYGVKD. This CDR3 has 13 residues. Here the CDR3 reads CAISESGGSIKYF. CDR3 bases: TGTGCCATCAGTGAGTCGGGGGGTAGCATTAAGTACTTC.

This clonotype occurred once. This rearrangement joins TRBV6-1 to TRBJ2-5, with a weak D call TRBD2 (5 bases). Germline assignment: CDR1 MNHNS and CDR2 SASEGT. The V gene lost 7 bases and the J gene lost 4 bases, with 10 bases spanning the gap. The length of the CDR3 is 12 residues. CDR3 DNA sequence: TGTGCCAGCAATCAAGGAGGAGAGACCCAGTACTTC. This encodes CASNQGGETQYF.

This chain uses TRBV30 with TRBJ1-1; TRBD1 might be the D (6 bases). V shed 3 bases and J shed 5 bases, with 19 bases lying between them. The CDR3 has 15 amino acids. Per germline, CDR1 GTSNPN and CDR2 SVGIG (reference sequence). The CDR3, as DNA: TGTGCCTGGAGAAACAGGGAGTACCAGAGGACTGAAGCTTTCTTT. Amino acid sequence: CAWRNREYQRTEAFF.

This clonotype has ten or more counts. The chain combines TRBV12-3 or TRBV12-4 with TRBJ1-2, with D possibly TRBD1 on 5 matching bases. Trimming took 6 bases from V and 2 from J, leaving 7 bases between them. The CDR3 contains 12 residues. In nucleotides, the CDR3 is TGTGCCAGCAGCGGGGGAAACTATGGCTACACCTTC. Translating it yields CASSGGNYGYTF.

The genes are TRBV12-3 or TRBV12-4 and TRBJ1-5, with D unresolved. The CDR3 length is 14 residues. The germline V and J ends were trimmed by 0 bases and 6 bases, with 9 bases remaining between them. The CDR3 DNA reads TGTGCCAGCAGTTTAGCAGGGATGAGTCAGCCCCAGCATTTT. This encodes CASSLAGMSQPQHF.

This sequence joins TRBV28 and TRBJ2-2; D perhaps matches TRBD2 (6 bases). Trimming removed 2 bases at V and 4 bases at J, with 8 bases between. Germline V gene data show CDR1 as MDHEN and CDR2 as SYDVKM. The CDR3 has 14 amino acids. The CDR3 nucleotides are TGTGCCAGCAGTTTAAGGACTATCACCGGGGAGCTGTTTTTT. Protein product: CASSLRTITGELFF.

This clonotype was seen repeatedly, ten times or more. This chain links TRBV12-3 or TRBV12-4 with TRBJ2-6; TRBD1 might be the D (6 bases). V lost 3 bases and J 2 bases, leaving 8 bases between the germline ends. This CDR3 is 15 amino acids long. CDR3 amino acids: CASSFWTAGANVLTF. The CDR3 region has the DNA TGTGCCAGCAGTTTTTGGACAGCTGGGGCCAACGTCCTGACTTTC.

The chain joins TRBV6-1 to TRBJ2-7; 7 bases are a match to TRBD1. The CDR3 spans 15 residues. V shed 1 base and J 5 bases; nucleotides not matched to a gene: 8. The germline CDR1 and CDR2 sequences are MNHNS and SASEGT. Here the CDR3 reads CASSEDTGASNEQYF. The CDR3 bases are TGTGCCAGCAGTGAAGATACAGGGGCGTCCAACGAGCAGTACTTC.

The chain uses TRBV6-2 or TRBV6-3 and TRBJ1-3; D uncertain. The V end lost 4 bases, the J end lost 0 bases, and 7 bases lay between the germline ends. Germline V gene lookup returns CDR1 MNHEY and CDR2 SVGEGT. The CDR3 sequence is 14 residues long. This CDR3 is CASSWDSSGNTIYF. As DNA, the CDR3 is TGTGCCAGCAGTTGGGATTCCTCTGGAAACACCATATATTTT.

This sequence joins TRBV7-8 and TRBJ2-5, with D perhaps given as TRBD1 or TRBD2 (5 bases each). The CDR3 is 14 amino acids. Between the trimmed V and J ends, which lost 3 bases and 5 bases, there was a span of 13 bases. Germline V gives CDR1 SGHVS, CDR2 FQNEAQ. The CDR3 protein is CASSLARWGETQYF. For the CDR3, the DNA is TGTGCCAGCAGCTTGGCCAGGTGGGGGGAGACCCAGTACTTC.

The chain carries TRBV20-1 and TRBJ2-2; 8 bases agree with TRBD1. Trimming took 0 bases from V and 4 from J; bases not matched to a gene: 7. CDR3 length: 16 amino acids. Per the germline V gene, CDR1 is DFQATT and CDR2 is SNEGSKA (reference sequence). The CDR3 loop reads CSARDTGGRSTGELFF. In DNA form, the CDR3 reads TGCAGTGCTAGAGACACAGGGGGGAGATCCACCGGGGAGCTGTTTTTT.

This clonotype was recorded many times. The chain uses TRBV29-1 and TRBJ2-7; TRBD2 matches at 7 bases. Germline lookup yields CDR1 SQVTM and CDR2 ANQGSEA. The CDR3 has 14 amino acids. Germline trimming cut 7 bases from V and 1 base from J; bases unmatched to any gene: 10. This CDR3 is CSAQLGGRSYEQYF. The CDR3 DNA is TGCAGCGCTCAGTTGGGCGGGAGATCCTACGAGCAGTACTTC.

There are many counts of this clonotype. This chain links TRBV28 with TRBJ1-1; D is undetermined. The germline V gene encodes CDR1 MDHEN and CDR2 SYDVKM. Trimming cost V 4 bases and J 1 base, with 7 bases left between them. This CDR3 spans 13 amino acids. In nucleotides, the CDR3 is TGTGCCAGCAGTTCCGAGGCGAACACTGAAGCTTTCTTT. Protein: CASSSEANTEAFF.

Many counts were recorded for this clonotype. The chain couples TRBV19 to TRBJ2-7; D may correspond to TRBD1 or TRBD2 (5 bases each). In germline, CDR1 is LNHDA, CDR2 SQIVND (reference sequence). V was trimmed by 5 bases and J by 5 bases, leaving 16 bases between them. The CDR3 consists of 14 residues. The CDR3 loop is CASSPRGSADEQYF. CDR3 coding DNA: TGTGCCAGTAGTCCTCGGGGCTCCGCCGACGAGCAGTACTTC.

The gene calls are TRBV6-2 or TRBV6-3 and TRBJ1-5; D may be TRBD1 (5 bases). The V end was cut by 6 bases, the J end by 1 base, with 13 bases between. CDR3 size: 15 residues. The germline V gene has CDR1 MNHEY and CDR2 SVGEGT. For the CDR3, the DNA is TGTGCCAGCAGCTACGGGACGGAGAGCAATCAGCCCCAGCATTTT. Translated: CASSYGTESNQPQHF.

This clonotype was picked up a small number of times. V gene TRBV2 combines with J gene TRBJ2-1, with unresolved D. Trimming stripped 10 bases from V and 7 bases from J, with 17 bases between. This CDR3 is built from 13 residues. CDR1 and CDR2 from the germline V gene are SNHLY and FYNNEI. CDR3 sequence: CAIWTRTFNEQFF. For the CDR3, the DNA is TGTGCCATATGGACGCGGACCTTTAATGAGCAGTTCTTC.

With respect to this clonotype: This may come from a read error, since a much larger clone is one base off. The chain joins TRBV2 to TRBJ2-5; weak D call: TRBD2 (5 bases). CDR3 size: 14 residues. CDR1 and CDR2 (germline): SNHLY, FYNNEI. DNA for the CDR3: TGTGTCAGCAGCGAACTAGACCCCCCCAAGACCCAGTACTTC. Translation gives CVSSELDPPKTQYF.

There are a few counts of this clonotype. V is TRBV4-1 and J is TRBJ1-1, with 7 bases fitting TRBD1. The germline gives CDR1 MGHRA, CDR2 YSYEKL. This CDR3 has 18 residues. Unmatched junction bases numbered 15, after V lost 4 bases and J lost 1 base. CDR3 bases: TGCGCCAGCAGCCCGGGAGAACACCTACAGGGGCGGAACACTGAAGCTTTCTTT. This gives the protein CASSPGEHLQGRNTEAFF.

This clonotype was seen repeatedly, ten times or more. The V call is TRBV12-3 or TRBV12-4, the J call TRBJ2-2; 10 bases fit TRBD1. CDR3 size: 15 residues. V lost 3 bases, J lost 4 bases, and 2 bases stayed unmatched. The CDR3 spells CASSFRTGGTGELFF. CDR3 coding DNA: TGTGCCAGCAGTTTCCGGACAGGGGGCACCGGGGAGCTGTTTTTT.

This clonotype was counted at least ten times. The J gene is TRBJ2-7, the V gene TRBV7-2; tentatively, D is TRBD2 (6 bases). There are 15 residues in the CDR3. Germline lookup yields CDR1 SGHTA and CDR2 FQGNSA. The V end was cut by 2 bases, the J end by 3 bases, with 14 bases between. CDR3 bases: TGTGCCAGCAGCTTATTGGGACTCGGGGACTACGAGCAGTACTTC. Protein: CASSLLGLGDYEQYF.

This clonotype has a count of ten or more. CDR3 protein: CASSSRRGNTIYF. The CDR3 DNA reads as TGTGCCAGCAGTTCTCGACGGGGAAACACCATATATTTT. The chain is built from TRBV12-3 or TRBV12-4 and TRBJ1-3; no clear D. V dropped 4 bases and J dropped 4 bases, with 8 bases sitting between them. The CDR3 sequence is 13 residues long.